The sequence of this T cell receptor (beta chain) was determined in a study of blood T cell repertoires in COVID-19. The wider study: Material from acute and convalescent COVID-19 was sourced from the United States, Italy and Spain. Sources were T cells, B-cell-depleted T cells, or PBMCs; the material itself was cDNA or gDNA.

Authors' analysis steps: Amplification with reference gene primers provided the estimates of nucleated cell counts. Sequencing was performed with immunoSEQ multiplex PCR; in TCRdb, only in-frame clones are kept and a portion is missing. V and J calls plus clone size are reproduced from that table; the DNA served to infer D and trimming. The table has under 250,000 clones, 84% seen once; the top ten hold approximately 4%. The junction had 9 bases not matched to a gene; V was cut back by 3 bases and J by 7 bases. CDR3 length: 15 residues. Germline values: CDR1 LNHDA, CDR2 SQIVND (reference sequence). This receptor was identified in a man in his forties or fifties with active or convalescent COVID-19. The sample taken for sequencing was peripheral blood. V gene TRBV19 combines with J gene TRBJ2-1, with 7 bases fitting TRBD2. This CDR3 reads CASSIGGFLGNEQFF. Written as DNA, the CDR3 is TGTGCCAGTAGTATCGGGGGGTTCCTCGGGAATGAGCAGTTCTTC. Combining the CDR3 with reference TRBV19 and TRBJ2-1 gives the whole variable domain DGGITQSPKYLFRKEGQNVTLSCEQNLNHDAMYWYRQDPGQGLRLIYYSQIVNDFQKGDIAEGYSVSREKKESFPLTVTSAQKNPTAFYLCASSIGGFLGNEQFFGPGTRLTVL.